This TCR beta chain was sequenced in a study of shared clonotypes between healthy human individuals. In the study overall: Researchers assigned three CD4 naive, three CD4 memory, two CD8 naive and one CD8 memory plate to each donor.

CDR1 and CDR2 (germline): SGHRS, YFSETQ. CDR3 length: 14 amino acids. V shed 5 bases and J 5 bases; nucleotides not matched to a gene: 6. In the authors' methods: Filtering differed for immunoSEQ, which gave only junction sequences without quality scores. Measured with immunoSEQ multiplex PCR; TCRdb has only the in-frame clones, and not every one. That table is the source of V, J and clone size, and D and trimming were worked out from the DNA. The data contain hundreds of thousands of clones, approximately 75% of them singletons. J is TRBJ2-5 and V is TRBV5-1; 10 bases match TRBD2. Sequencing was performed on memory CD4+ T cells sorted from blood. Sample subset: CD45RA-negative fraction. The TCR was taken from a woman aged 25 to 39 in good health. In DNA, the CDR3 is TGCGCCAGCAGGGCAGCGGGAGGGACTGAGACCCAGTACTTC. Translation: CASRAAGGTETQYF.